The rows below give T cell receptor beta chains drawn from one sample of a study of blood T cell repertoires in COVID-19. Sequencing was performed with immunoSEQ multiplex PCR; in TCRdb, only in-frame clones are kept and a portion is missing. The sample has about 330,000 clones; 87% are singletons. Sequencing was done on a sample of peripheral blood. The receptor set was obtained from a man younger than 40 with COVID-19, enrolled during active disease. The CDR3 runs from the conserved cysteine through the conserved F or W. Each record gives: J gene, clone size, V gene, CDR3 protein. Size values are once, few and many counts, or a class for expanded clones, and some rows have none.

>TRBJ1-2|few|TRBV23-1
CASSQIPSTRGANYGYTF
>TRBJ2-1|-|TRBV3-1/TRBV3-2
CASSQGQGNHNEQFF
>TRBJ1-1|-|TRBV12-3/TRBV12-4
CASSLGQGYEAFF
>TRBJ1-2|-|TRBV4-3
CASSQDLGQGTAAYGYTF
>TRBJ2-1|-|TRBV19
CASSIVLYNEQFF
>TRBJ1-1|-|TRBV6-5
CASSYPGTGAAFF
>TRBJ1-4|-|TRBV4-1
CASSQGRPTGREKLFF
>TRBJ1-5|-|TRBV28
CASSYTGVSNQPQHF
>TRBJ2-5|-|TRBV6-4
CASSKTGTGKETQYF
>TRBJ1-6|-|TRBV4-2
CASSQDTVDNSPLHF
>TRBJ2-7|-|TRBV9
CASSVTIGQPAYEQYF
>TRBJ2-7|-|TRBV6-5
CASLYRAGSTYEQYF
>TRBJ2-7|-|TRBV19
CASSRPGSYEQYF
>TRBJ2-3|-|TRBV7-3
CASSLTGGVTDTQYF
>TRBJ1-4|-|TRBV6-2/TRBV6-3
CASSPLSRDTQRREKLFF
>TRBJ2-5|-|TRBV9
CASSVEGTVQETQYF
>TRBJ1-1|-|TRBV7-2
CASSTSVNTEAFF
>TRBJ1-5|-|TRBV6-5
CASSSPGQGNQPQHF
>TRBJ2-7|once|TRBV6-5
CATPTGQSYEQYF
>TRBJ2-6|-|TRBV9
CASSLGEGSGANVLTF
>TRBJ1-2|-|TRBV2
CASSEHPADTNYGYTF
>TRBJ1-1|-|TRBV7-3
CASSLSLVTEAFF
>TRBJ2-7|-|TRBV5-4
CASSSEGGSFDYEQYF